Below, 13 T cell receptor beta chains from the same sample are listed, as sequenced in a study of blood T cell repertoires in COVID-19. The method was immunoSEQ multiplex PCR; TCRdb's version includes in-frame clones alone and lacks a portion of them. The sample lists roughly 100,000 clones, around four fifths occurring once. Sequenced sample: peripheral blood. These receptors were taken from a man aged 60 to 75 with acute or convalescent COVID-19.

V usage is TRBV9 and J usage is TRBJ2-3; 12 bases fit TRBD2. Germline V CDR1 and CDR2: SGDLS, YYNGEE. J lost 2 bases, V lost 1 base, and 2 bases had no gene match. The CDR3 is 16 residues long. The CDR3 is CASSVWTSGTTDTQYF. CDR3 sequence (DNA): TGTGCCAGCAGCGTATGGACTAGCGGGACCACAGATACGCAGTATTTT.

This clone turned up a few times. The chain joins TRBV7-9 to TRBJ1-1; D call uncertain. In germline, CDR1 is SEHNR, CDR2 FQNEAQ (reference sequence). The CDR3 loop spans 12 amino acids. Deletions cut 3 bases from V and 11 bases from J, with 13 bases between. The CDR3 bases are TGTGCCAGCAGCTTTAGGGCCAGGAGGGCTTTCTTT. Translating it yields CASSFRARRAFF.

The chain carries TRBV24-1 and TRBJ2-3; 12 nucleotides align to TRBD2. The CDR3 consists of 15 residues. Per germline, CDR1 KGHDR and CDR2 SFDVKD. With V trimmed by 9 bases and J by 9 bases, 12 bases remained unmatched. CDR3 sequence: CATSRRTSGMTTQYF. CDR3 DNA sequence: TGTGCCACCTCACGGAGGACTAGCGGGATGACAACGCAGTATTTT.

The chain couples TRBV24-1 to TRBJ1-1; no clear D gene. Germline lookup yields CDR1 KGHDR and CDR2 SFDVKD. Trimming pared 4 bases from V and 9 bases from J, leaving 14 bases between. The CDR3 extends over 13 amino acids. CDR3 region: CATSDATREKAFF. The DNA of the CDR3 is TGTGCCACCAGTGACGCGACCCGGGAGAAAGCTTTCTTT.

The J gene is TRBJ2-5, the V gene TRBV9, with TRBD2 matching over 8 bases. V shed 0 bases and J 2 bases; nucleotides not matched to a gene: 6. The CDR3 contains 16 residues. Germline V gives CDR1 SGDLS, CDR2 YYNGEE. The DNA for the CDR3 is TGTGCCAGCAGCGTAGGAGGCGGGAGGCCTCAAGAGACCCAGTACTTC. Protein sequence: CASSVGGGRPQETQYF.

The chain carries TRBV18 and TRBJ2-2, with 14 bases matching TRBD2. The CDR3 loop spans 16 amino acids. V was pared by 8 bases and J by 7 bases, with 9 bases of the junction left unmatched. The germline gives CDR1 KGHSH, CDR2 LQKENI. The CDR3, as DNA: TGTGCCAGCGCCAGGGGACTAGCGGGAGTTGGCGGGGAGCTGTTTTTT. Amino acid sequence: CASARGLAGVGGELFF.

The J gene is TRBJ2-1, the V gene TRBV4-1; 11 nucleotides agree with TRBD2. The CDR3 is 18 residues long. The junction had 12 bases not matched to a gene; V was cut back by 0 bases and J by 8 bases. Germline loops: CDR1 MGHRA, CDR2 YSYEKL. The CDR3 spells CASSQDLRLAGGEDEQFF. For the CDR3, the DNA is TGCGCCAGCAGCCAAGATCTTCGGCTAGCGGGAGGTGAGGATGAGCAGTTCTTC.

This chain links TRBV7-6 with TRBJ1-2; TRBD1 might be the D (6 bases). The CDR3 sequence is 14 residues long. Germline-derived CDR1 and CDR2 are SGHVS and FNYEAQ. V gave up 3 bases and J gave up 2 bases, with 10 bases separating them. This chain's CDR3 is CASSLTGPNYGYTF. CDR3 coding DNA: TGTGCCAGCAGCTTGACAGGACCCAACTATGGCTACACCTTC.

The J gene is TRBJ1-2, the V gene TRBV5-4; 11 bases match TRBD1. Germline lookup yields CDR1 SGHNT and CDR2 YYREEE (reference sequence). V shed 3 bases, J shed 7 bases, and the junction held 5 bases outside the gene matches. The CDR3 loop spans 14 amino acids. CDR3 coding DNA: TGTGCCAGCAGCTCAGGACAGGGGGCTGGTGGCTACACCTTC. Translation: CASSSGQGAGGYTF.

The CDR3 region is CASSPPGDTQYF. For the CDR3, the DNA is TGTGCCAGCAGCCCCCCGGGAGATACGCAGTATTTT. The V and J genes are TRBV5-6 and TRBJ2-3; D gene unclear. Trimming stripped 4 bases from V and 5 bases from J, with 8 bases between. Germline V gene sequence: CDR1 SGHDT, CDR2 YYEEEE. CDR3 length: 12 residues.

The chain uses TRBV7-8 and TRBJ2-2; a weak D match, TRBD1 (6 bases). Germline assignment: CDR1 SGHVS and CDR2 FQNEAQ. The CDR3 runs 17 residues. V lost 0 bases and J lost 4, with 15 bases in between. This CDR3 reads CASSLAINIGGTGELFF. In nucleotides, the CDR3 is TGTGCCAGCAGCTTAGCGATTAACATAGGGGGCACCGGGGAGCTGTTTTTT.

The chain links TRBV9 to TRBJ2-5; the D gene is possibly TRBD2 (6 bases). This CDR3 contains 15 residues. V was cut by 0 bases and J by 1 base, with 10 bases left in between. Per the germline V gene, CDR1 is SGDLS and CDR2 is YYNGEE. The CDR3 loop reads CASSVGTGGQETQYF. The CDR3 nucleotides are TGTGCCAGCAGCGTAGGAACCGGGGGCCAAGAGACCCAGTACTTC.

This clone has just one count. V is TRBV6-5 and J is TRBJ2-7, with D possibly matching TRBD1 (5 bases). The CDR3 sequence is 15 residues long. Deletions cut 0 bases from V and 4 bases from J, with 13 bases between. Germline V gene data show CDR1 as MNHEY and CDR2 as SVGAGI. This CDR3 reads CASSYSLQGPYEQYF. CDR3 sequence (DNA): TGTGCCAGCAGTTACTCGTTGCAGGGCCCATACGAGCAGTACTTC.